This TCR beta chain originates from a study of cytomegalovirus exposure and HLA in healthy donors. On this clone itself: Its target is unknown.

The PCR made use of 60 Vbeta and 13 Jbeta primers. TCRdb's table, derived via immunoSEQ multiplex PCR, lists solely in-frame clones and lacks some. Of 190,000 or so clones in the sample, 60% to 85% were seen once. V shed 4 bases and J shed 10 bases, with 11 bases lying between them. The CDR3 is made up of 12 amino acids. The germline V gene encodes CDR1 GTSNPN and CDR2 SVGIG (reference sequence). Study-level results: On later analysis, the bulk of CMV-associated TCR beta chains appeared to be HLA-restricted. For most subjects, TCR beta sequences were reported to predict HLA-A and HLA-B alleles with accuracy.

This chain joins TRBV30 and TRBJ1-6, with D possibly TRBD1 on 5 matching bases. Sequenced sample: PBMCs. This receptor was obtained from a girl between 10 and 17 years old in good health and CMV-seropositive. The CDR3 loop is CAWTPQGSPLHF. In DNA, the CDR3 is TGTGCCTGGACCCCCCAGGGATCACCCCTCCACTTT.